Each of the 26 T cell receptor beta chains below was sequenced from the same sample in a study of PD-1 blockade in mismatch repair-deficient tumors. Data came from immunoSEQ multiplex PCR; TCRdb stores just in-frame clones and leaves some out. The repertoire holds around 62,000 clones, with around four fifths as singletons. Sequencing was performed on peripheral blood, taken 2 weeks after starting pembrolizumab. The receptors were gathered from an adult with mismatch repair-deficient cancer.

The chain carries TRBV9 and TRBJ2-2, with 12 nucleotides matching TRBD2. The CDR3 covers 17 residues. J lost 8 bases, V lost 7 bases, and 15 bases had no gene match. Per germline, CDR1 SGDLS and CDR2 YYNGEE. The CDR3 loop reads CASSTSGGQPGLGELFF. The DNA for the CDR3 is TGTGCCAGCTCGACTAGCGGGGGCCAACCCGGGCTGGGGGAGCTGTTTTTT.

This clone has only one observation. The chain has TRBV7-2 and TRBJ2-7; D gene unclear. The CDR3 covers 17 residues. Germline V gene sequence: CDR1 SGHTA, CDR2 FQGNSA. V was clipped by 1 base and J by 1 base, with 17 bases between them. Here the CDR3 reads CASSLDTPPTYSYEQYF. As DNA, the CDR3 is TGTGCCAGCAGCTTAGACACCCCCCCGACGTATTCCTACGAGCAGTACTTC.

The J gene is TRBJ2-3, the V gene TRBV7-3; the D gene is possibly TRBD2 (6 bases). The germline V gene encodes CDR1 SGHTA and CDR2 FQGTGA. CDR3 length: 16 residues. V gave up 1 base and J gave up 2 bases, with 13 bases separating them. CDR3 protein: CASSLIGSADTDTQYF. CDR3 DNA: TGTGCCAGCAGCTTAATCGGGAGCGCCGACACAGATACGCAGTATTTT.

Only one count was recorded for this clone. J is TRBJ2-1 and V is TRBV7-9; D might be TRBD1 or TRBD2, each matching 5 bases. Trimming removed 5 bases at V and 4 bases at J, with 15 bases between. This CDR3 has 15 amino acids. Germline CDR1 and CDR2: SEHNR and FQNEAQ (reference sequence). CDR3 protein: CASSHRDRGYNEQFF. CDR3 sequence (DNA): TGTGCCAGCAGCCACCGGGACCGGGGTTACAATGAGCAGTTCTTC.

This clone was observed once. The rearrangement uses TRBV27 and TRBJ2-5; weak D call: TRBD1 (6 bases). Trimming pared 8 bases from V and 5 bases from J, leaving 21 bases between. The CDR3 sequence is 15 residues long. Looked up from germline, CDR1 is MNHEY and CDR2 is SMNVEV (reference sequence). The CDR3 sequence: CASGGGFTGWETQYF. CDR3 coding DNA: TGTGCCAGCGGTGGCGGTTTTACAGGGTGGGAGACCCAGTACTTC.

V gene TRBV25-1 combines with J gene TRBJ2-3; the D is unclear. The germline gives CDR1 MGHDK, CDR2 SYGVNS. Trimming cost V 8 bases and J 3 bases, with 18 bases left between them. The CDR3 loop spans 15 amino acids. This CDR3 reads CASGKSGSGTDTQYF. Here the CDR3 DNA reads TGTGCCAGCGGAAAGTCGGGCTCTGGGACAGATACGCAGTATTTT. The variable domain in full, completed from reference TRBV25-1 and TRBJ2-3, reads EADIYQTPRYLVIGTGKKITLECSQTMGHDKMYWYQQDPGMELHLIHYSYGVNSTEKGDLSSESTVSRIRTEHFPLTLESARPSHTSQYLCASGKSGSGTDTQYFGPGTRLTVL.

The V call is TRBV5-1, the J call TRBJ2-2; D remains unclear. The germline V and J ends were trimmed by 0 bases and 1 base, with 16 bases remaining between them. This CDR3 is 18 amino acids long. CDR1 SGHRS and CDR2 YFSETQ come from the germline V gene. Here the CDR3 reads CASSLGPGYVENTGELFF. In nucleotides, the CDR3 is TGCGCCAGCAGCTTGGGGCCGGGCTACGTAGAGAACACCGGGGAGCTGTTTTTT.

V and J are TRBV6-1 and TRBJ1-1; D is ambiguous. CDR3 length equals 11 residues. Looked up from germline, CDR1 is MNHNS and CDR2 is SASEGT. V lost 7 bases and J 1 base, leaving 4 bases between the germline ends. Written as DNA, the CDR3 is TGTGCCAGCAAGGCGAACACTGAAGCTTTCTTT. It specifies CASKANTEAFF.

This clone occurred a few times. The V and J genes are TRBV5-1 and TRBJ2-7, with D tentatively TRBD1 or TRBD2 (6 bases each). The CDR3 covers 15 residues. Trimming took off 1 base at V and 6 bases at J, with 17 bases between the two ends. Germline V CDR1 and CDR2: SGHRS, YFSETQ. The CDR3 sequence: CASSLRAGTGTEQYF. DNA of the CDR3: TGCGCCAGCAGCTTGAGGGCGGGAACAGGGACCGAGCAGTACTTC.

This clone was seen just once. The V call is TRBV7-3, the J call TRBJ1-1, with a possible D match to TRBD1 (6 bases). The CDR3 is made up of 14 amino acids. The germline CDR1 and CDR2 sequences are SGHTA and FQGTGA. The V and J ends lost 4 bases and 6 bases respectively, with 15 bases between them. As DNA, the CDR3 is TGTGCCAGCAGCTCAAAGGGGGGTGGCGCTGAAGCTTTCTTT. This translates into CASSSKGGGAEAFF.

The chain has TRBV5-6 and TRBJ2-7, with TRBD2 identical over 7 bases. Losses at the gene ends were 2 bases for V and 2 bases for J; bases not matched to a gene: 16. Germline V gives CDR1 SGHDT, CDR2 YYEEEE. The CDR3 sequence is 18 residues long. CDR3 sequence reads: CASSLSSQGRESTYEQYF. In DNA form, the CDR3 reads TGTGCCAGCAGCTTATCCAGCCAAGGGCGGGAGAGCACCTACGAGCAGTACTTC.

The chain employs TRBV28 and TRBJ2-1, with 7 bases identical to TRBD2. Germline V lookup: CDR1 MDHEN, CDR2 SYDVKM. The V and J ends lost 2 bases and 9 bases, in that order; junction bases with no gene match: 4. This CDR3 region has 13 residues. In nucleotides, the CDR3 is TGTGCCAGCAGTTTAGCGGGAGTTGGTGAGCAGTTCTTC. Protein product: CASSLAGVGEQFF.

This chain links TRBV30 with TRBJ2-1; possible D gene TRBD2, 6 bases. CDR1 is GTSNPN, CDR2 SVGIG, per germline (reference sequence). The V gene lost 3 bases and the J gene lost 7 bases, with 22 bases spanning the gap. The CDR3 contains 16 residues. CDR3 nucleotides: TGTGCCTGGAGCTATAGTTTCGGAGCGGGTGAGAATGAGCAGTTCTTC. This gives the protein CAWSYSFGAGENEQFF.

The chain joins TRBV27 to TRBJ1-1, with D possibly being TRBD1 (5 bases). CDR3 length: 14 residues. V lost 2 bases, J lost 4 bases, and 11 bases lay in between. The germline CDR1 and CDR2 sequences are MNHEY and SMNVEV (reference sequence). The CDR3 DNA sequence: TGTGCCAGCAGTTTAAGAATCGGGGCCACTGAAGCTTTCTTT. Encoded protein: CASSLRIGATEAFF.

Comments on this clone: Other DNA sequences in this sample translate to the same CDR3. The chain uses TRBV5-1 and TRBJ2-7, with a tentative D call TRBD2 (6 bases). Germline CDR1 SGHRS, CDR2 YFSETQ. This CDR3 contains 15 residues. With 0 bases removed from V and 0 bases from J, the gap between germline ends came to 10 bases. The CDR3 DNA is TGCGCCAGCAGCTTGGGACTAGGTTCCTCCTACGAGCAGTACTTC. It encodes CASSLGLGSSYEQYF. The complete variable domain, with remaining parts taken from reference TRBV5-1 and TRBJ2-7, reads KAGVTQTPRYLIKTRGQQVTLSCSPISGHRSVSWYQQTPGQGLQFLFEYFSETQRNKGNFPGRFSGRQFSNSRSEMNVSTLELGDSALYLCASSLGLGSSYEQYFGPGTRLTVT.

The genes are TRBV6-6 and TRBJ2-1; 7 positions match TRBD2. The CDR3 is made up of 15 amino acids. Trimming at V came to 2 bases and at J to 3 bases, leaving 4 bases not matched to a gene. Germline-derived CDR1 and CDR2 are MNHNY and SVGAGI (reference sequence). CDR3 in amino acids: CASSYGLADYNEQFF. The CDR3 nucleotides read TGTGCCAGCAGTTACGGCCTAGCGGACTACAATGAGCAGTTCTTC.

This clone was counted a few times. The chain joins TRBV10-3 to TRBJ1-2; D not certain. Per the germline V gene, CDR1 is ENHRY and CDR2 is SYGVKD. The CDR3 contains 12 residues. The germline V and J ends were trimmed by 3 bases and 8 bases, with 10 bases remaining between them. CDR3 nucleotides: TGTGCCATCAGTGATGGGGAATCCGGCTACACCTTC. Its translation: CAISDGESGYTF.

The chain joins TRBV19 to TRBJ1-2, with D perhaps TRBD1 (5 bases). The germline CDR1 and CDR2 sequences are LNHDA and SQIVND (reference sequence). Trimming cost V 4 bases and J 2 bases, with 14 bases left between them. This CDR3 has 15 residues. The CDR3 DNA is TGTGCCAGTAGTAGAAACTTAGGACAAAACTATGGCTACACCTTC. This sequence encodes CASSRNLGQNYGYTF.

CDR3 sequence reads: CASRSSSGTPFF. CDR3 in DNA: TGTGCCAGCAGGTCCTCATCCGGGACGCCCTTTTTT. The rearrangement uses TRBV6-5 and TRBJ1-4, with D perhaps TRBD1 (5 bases). V was clipped by 6 bases and J by 17 bases, with 19 bases between them. The CDR3 is 12 residues long. Germline CDR1 is MNHEY and CDR2 is SVGAGI.

This rearrangement joins TRBV19 to TRBJ1-1; 9 nucleotides line up with TRBD1. Trimming took 8 bases from V and 4 from J; bases not matched to a gene: 14. Per germline, CDR1 LNHDA and CDR2 SQIVND (reference sequence). The CDR3 extends over 16 amino acids. The CDR3 sequence: CASGAREQGASTEAFF. The CDR3 DNA reads as TGTGCCAGTGGCGCACGGGAACAGGGGGCGAGCACTGAAGCTTTCTTT.

The chain has TRBV19 and TRBJ2-7; D ambiguous. The V gene's germline CDR1 is LNHDA and CDR2 SQIVND (reference sequence). The CDR3 is 15 amino acids. V shed 8 bases and J shed 2 bases, with 19 bases lying between them. The DNA for the CDR3 is TGTGCCAGTCCCGACGACAATGGCTCCACCTACGAGCAGTACTTC. Residues: CASPDDNGSTYEQYF.

This sequence joins TRBV6-5 and TRBJ2-2, with a tentative D call TRBD1 (5 bases). The CDR3 has 15 residues. CDR1 and CDR2 from the germline V gene are MNHEY and SVGAGI. With 5 bases removed from V and 4 bases from J, the gap between germline ends came to 14 bases. CDR3 DNA sequence: TGTGCCAGCAGTCCGTCCAGGGTAGGCACCGGGGAGCTGTTTTTT. Its translation: CASSPSRVGTGELFF.

The rearrangement uses TRBV9 and TRBJ2-2; the match to TRBD1 covers 10 bases. Germline CDR1 is SGDLS and CDR2 is YYNGEE. The CDR3 is 15 amino acids. Trimming removed 3 bases from V and 4 bases from J; junction bases left unmatched: 3. The CDR3 coding sequence is TGTGCCAGCAGCGGGGGACAGGGGATCACCGGGGAGCTGTTTTTT. Translation: CASSGGQGITGELFF.

This clone was seen once. The chain employs TRBV13 and TRBJ2-2, with TRBD2 matching 8 bases. The germline CDR1 and CDR2 sequences are PRHDT and FYEKMQ (reference sequence). Trimming took 1 base from V and 1 from J; bases not matched to a gene: 2. The CDR3 extends over 16 amino acids. The DNA for the CDR3 is TGTGCCAGCAGCTTAGAACTAGCGGTGAACACCGGGGAGCTGTTTTTT. Amino acid sequence: CASSLELAVNTGELFF.

The chain combines TRBV5-6 with TRBJ2-7; D possibly uses TRBD1 or TRBD2 (5 bases each). Germline CDR1 is SGHDT and CDR2 is YYEEEE. This CDR3 comprises 13 residues. Trimming left V 2 bases short and J 1 base short, with 7 bases between. CDR3: CASSFGGSYEQYF. CDR3 sequence (DNA): TGTGCCAGCAGCTTTGGGGGATCCTACGAGCAGTACTTC. The variable domain in full, with the rest retrieved from reference TRBV5-6 and TRBJ2-7, is DAGVTQSPTHLIKTRGQQVTLRCSPKSGHDTVSWYQQALGQGPQFIFQYYEEEERQRGNFPDRFSGHQFPNYSSELNVNALLLGDSALYLCASSFGGSYEQYFGPGTRLTVT.

Concerning this clone itself: Additional DNA sequences in this sample encode the identical CDR3. The chain links TRBV5-6 to TRBJ1-1; D is undetermined. CDR1 is SGHDT and CDR2 is YYEEEE in the germline V gene. V was cut by 0 bases and J by 1 base, with 7 bases left in between. CDR3 length: 14 amino acids. CDR3 nucleotides: TGTGCCAGCAGCTTGGTGCAGAGGAACACTGAAGCTTTCTTT. Its protein product is CASSLVQRNTEAFF.